There are a few counts of the clone carrying this T cell receptor (beta chain). The record originates from a study of regulatory T cells in long-lasting Graves disease. CDR1 is GTSNPN and CDR2 is SVGIG in the germline V gene (reference sequence). The CDR3 has 15 amino acids. V gave up 7 bases and J gave up 0 bases; unmatched junction bases: 5. The TCR beta library used iRepertoire HTBI primers with Arm-PCR amplification of CDR3. TCRdb processed the multiplex PCR reads anew with MiXCR; each CDR3 protein has one entry. The table includes about 420,000 distinct CDR3 sequences, around 17% detected once. Time point in this sample: newly diagnosed GD, antithyroid drugs for less than 3 months. Isolated PBMC RNA provided the starting material for the TCR library. These data also formed part of another study, on T cells in Graves' hyperthyroidism and ophthalmopathy. As reported in that work: Blood also held most thyroid clonotypes expanded beyond 0.001.

This receptor was obtained from a woman under 30 with Graves disease. The sample was peripheral blood mononuclear cells (PBMCs), taken at new diagnosis, from a patient treated with antithyroid drugs. The genes are TRBV30 and TRBJ2-7; 14 bases map to TRBD2. CDR3 residues: CASGTSGGSSYEQYF. CDR3 sequence (DNA): TGTGCCTCAGGGACTAGCGGGGGTTCCTCCTACGAGCAGTACTTC.